This T cell receptor beta chain originates from a study of T cell responses to AZD1222 COVID-19 vaccine. Data came from immunoSEQ multiplex PCR; TCRdb stores just in-frame clones and leaves some out. Of 150,000 to 200,000 clones detected, roughly nine tenths appear once; the ten largest clones hold 1% to 1.5%. CDR3 size: 13 residues. From germline, CDR1 is SQVTM and CDR2 ANQGSEA. V dropped 5 bases and J dropped 4; count of bases not matched to a gene: 4. Notes on the study in general: Along spike, vaccine-associated CD4 TCRs were found throughout, with dominance at 160-218 and 743-854. All repertoire sampling was performed exclusively after the peak T cell response. Within unmutated variant regions lay the reported targets of nearly half of spike-specific TCRs. Increased Spike-specific TCR breadth and depth were observed after two AZD1222 doses.

As to this clone: Antigen unknown.

The receptor comes from an adult who received the AZD1222 COVID-19 vaccine. The chain links TRBV29-1 to TRBJ1-4; TRBD1 agrees at 7 bases. The material was peripheral blood, obtained 28 days after the second AZD1222 dose. The CDR3, as DNA: TGCAGCGTTTGGACAGGTTATAATGAAAAACTGTTTTTT. The encoded protein is CSVWTGYNEKLFF.